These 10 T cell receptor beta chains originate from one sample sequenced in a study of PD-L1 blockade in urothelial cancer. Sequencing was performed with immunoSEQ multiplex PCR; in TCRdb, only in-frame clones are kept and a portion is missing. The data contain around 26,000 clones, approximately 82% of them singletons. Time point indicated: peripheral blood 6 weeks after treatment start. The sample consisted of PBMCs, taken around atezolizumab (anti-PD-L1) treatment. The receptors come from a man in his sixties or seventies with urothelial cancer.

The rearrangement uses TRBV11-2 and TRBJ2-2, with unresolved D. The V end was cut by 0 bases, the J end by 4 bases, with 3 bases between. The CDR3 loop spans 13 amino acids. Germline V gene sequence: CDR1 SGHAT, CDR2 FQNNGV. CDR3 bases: TGTGCCAGCAGCTTAGAGAGCACCGGGGAGCTGTTTTTT. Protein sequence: CASSLESTGELFF.

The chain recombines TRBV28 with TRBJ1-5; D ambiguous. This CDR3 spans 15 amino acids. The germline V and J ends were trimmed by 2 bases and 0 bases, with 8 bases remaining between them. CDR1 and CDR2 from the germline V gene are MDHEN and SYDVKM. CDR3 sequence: CASSLLSYSNQPQHF. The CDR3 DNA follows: TGTGCCAGCAGTTTACTGTCTTATAGCAATCAGCCCCAGCATTTT.

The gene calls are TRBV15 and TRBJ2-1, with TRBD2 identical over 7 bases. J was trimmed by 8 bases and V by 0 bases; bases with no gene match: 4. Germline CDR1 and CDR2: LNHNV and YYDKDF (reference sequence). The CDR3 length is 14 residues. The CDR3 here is CATSREGGFDEQFF. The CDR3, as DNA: TGTGCCACCAGCAGAGAGGGAGGGTTCGATGAGCAGTTCTTC.

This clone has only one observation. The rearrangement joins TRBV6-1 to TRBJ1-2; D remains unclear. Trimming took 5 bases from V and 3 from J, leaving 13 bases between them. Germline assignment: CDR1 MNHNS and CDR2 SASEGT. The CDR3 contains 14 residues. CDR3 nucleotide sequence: TGTGCCAGCAGTTTATACATCGCAGACTATGGCTACACCTTC. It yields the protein CASSLYIADYGYTF.

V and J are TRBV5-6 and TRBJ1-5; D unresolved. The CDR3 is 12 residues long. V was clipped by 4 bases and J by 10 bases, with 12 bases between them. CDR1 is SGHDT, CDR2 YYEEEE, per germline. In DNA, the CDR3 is TGTGCCAGCAGCCCGCGGGGAAAACCCCAGCATTTT. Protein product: CASSPRGKPQHF.

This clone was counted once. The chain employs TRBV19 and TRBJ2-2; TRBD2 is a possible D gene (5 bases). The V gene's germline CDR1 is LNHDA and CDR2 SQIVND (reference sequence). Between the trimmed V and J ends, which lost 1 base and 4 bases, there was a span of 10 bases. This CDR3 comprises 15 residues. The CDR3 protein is CASSIGGSSTGELFF. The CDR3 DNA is TGTGCCAGTAGTATAGGAGGGTCGAGCACCGGGGAGCTGTTTTTT.

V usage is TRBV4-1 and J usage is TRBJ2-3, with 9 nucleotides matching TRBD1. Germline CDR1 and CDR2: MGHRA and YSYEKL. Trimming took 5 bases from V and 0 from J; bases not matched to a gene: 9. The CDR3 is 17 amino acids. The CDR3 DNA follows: TGCGCCAGCAGCGCACAACCGGGACAGGGCAGCACAGATACGCAGTATTTT. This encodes CASSAQPGQGSTDTQYF.

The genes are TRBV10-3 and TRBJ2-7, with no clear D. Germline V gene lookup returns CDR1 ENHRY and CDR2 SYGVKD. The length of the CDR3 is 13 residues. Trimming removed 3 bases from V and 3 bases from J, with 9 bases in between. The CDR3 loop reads CAISDWAVYEQYF. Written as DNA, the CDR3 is TGTGCCATCAGTGATTGGGCCGTCTACGAGCAGTACTTC.

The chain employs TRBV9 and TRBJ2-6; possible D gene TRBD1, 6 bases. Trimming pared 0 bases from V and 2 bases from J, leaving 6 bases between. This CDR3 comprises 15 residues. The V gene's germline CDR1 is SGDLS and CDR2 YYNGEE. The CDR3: CASSVAGAGANVLTF. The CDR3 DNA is TGTGCCAGCAGCGTAGCAGGGGCTGGGGCCAACGTCCTGACTTTC. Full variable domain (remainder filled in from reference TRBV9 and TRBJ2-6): DSGVTQTPKHLITATGQRVTLRCSPRSGDLSVYWYQQSLDQGLQFLIQYYNGEERAKGNILERFSAQQFPDLHSELNLSSLELGDSALYFCASSVAGAGANVLTFGAGSRLTVL.

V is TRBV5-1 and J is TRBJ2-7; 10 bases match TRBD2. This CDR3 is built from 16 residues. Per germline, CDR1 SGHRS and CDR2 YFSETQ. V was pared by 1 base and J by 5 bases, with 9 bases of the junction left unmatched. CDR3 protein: CASSLPSGSSVDEQYF. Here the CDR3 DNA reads TGCGCCAGCAGCTTGCCTAGCGGGAGTAGTGTAGACGAGCAGTACTTC.